This TCR beta chain was found in a study of technical replicates of blood from a handful of donors. Method: immunoSEQ multiplex PCR; TCRdb's copy keeps in-frame clones and lacks some. The data contain about 82,000 clones, 96% of them singletons. Germline V CDR1 and CDR2: SQVTM, ANQGSEA. Between the trimmed V and J ends, which lost 5 bases and 5 bases, there was a span of 18 bases. The CDR3 is 14 residues long. The chain is built from TRBV29-1 and TRBJ1-1; the D gene is possibly TRBD1 (6 bases). The receptor was isolated from a human donor in good health. Input material: T cells isolated from PBMCs. The CDR3 region has the DNA TGCAGCGTTATGTTTCAACAGGGCTTAACTGAAGCTTTCTTT. Protein product: CSVMFQQGLTEAFF.